This T cell receptor beta chain came from a study of T cell changes during pregnancy in multiple sclerosis. The V gene lost 5 bases and the J gene lost 6 bases, with 20 bases spanning the gap. Germline CDR1 and CDR2: MGHDK and SYGVNS. This CDR3 contains 17 residues. Only in-frame clones appear in the TCRdb table, and some are missing; sequencing was by immunoSEQ multiplex PCR. The top ten clones hold roughly 0.7% of a sample with over 60,000 clones, 91% of them seen once. Sequenced material: peripheral blood, taken in the third trimester of pregnancy. The source of this sequence is a female donor in good health, enrolled as a control in a pregnancy study. This chain joins TRBV25-1 and TRBJ1-6; no definite D call. DNA for the CDR3: TGTGCCAGCAGTCCAGCCGACGTCCGTAGCTTTAATTCACCCCTCCACTTT. Protein: CASSPADVRSFNSPLHF.